Listed here are 26 T cell receptor beta chains from one sample, sequenced in a study of blood T cell repertoires in COVID-19. Only in-frame clones appear in the TCRdb table, and some are missing; sequencing was by immunoSEQ multiplex PCR. The profile shows approximately 350,000 clones, over 75% of them singletons. Sequenced material: PBMCs or T cells enriched from blood (not recorded which). The origin of the receptors is a young man who had recovered from COVID-19.

This clone occurred a few times. This rearrangement joins TRBV9 to TRBJ2-3, with 9 nucleotides matching TRBD2. The CDR3 sequence is 17 residues long. Per germline, CDR1 SGDLS and CDR2 YYNGEE. Trimming cost V 0 bases and J 1 base; bases outside gene matches: 6. The CDR3 DNA is TGTGCCAGCAGCGTAGCTCCGGCGGGAGGGGGCACAGATACGCAGTATTTT. Its translation: CASSVAPAGGGTDTQYF.

The chain uses TRBV6-5 and TRBJ1-1; D unresolved. The CDR3 consists of 14 residues. Deletions cut 0 bases from V and 6 bases from J, with 11 bases between. The V gene's germline CDR1 is MNHEY and CDR2 SVGAGI. The CDR3 sequence is CASSYSNSIAEAFF. DNA of the CDR3: TGTGCCAGCAGTTACTCAAATTCAATTGCTGAAGCTTTCTTT.

As DNA, the CDR3 is TGTGCCTGGAGTGTACGAGGTCTACTATACAATGAGCAGTTCTTC. This codes for CAWSVRGLLYNEQFF. V and J are TRBV30 and TRBJ2-1, with no clear D. The CDR3 totals 15 residues. Looked up from germline, CDR1 is GTSNPN and CDR2 is SVGIG (reference sequence). V lost 0 bases, J lost 4 bases, and 13 bases lay in between.

This chain joins TRBV5-1 and TRBJ1-6, with TRBD1 identical over 7 bases. Germline V gene data show CDR1 as SGHRS and CDR2 as YFSETQ. Trimming at V came to 1 base and at J to 7 bases, leaving 5 bases not matched to a gene. The CDR3 is 15 residues long. The CDR3 reads CASSLWDSENSPLHF. CDR3 coding DNA: TGCGCCAGCAGCTTGTGGGACAGCGAAAATTCACCCCTCCACTTT.

The genes are TRBV25-1 and TRBJ2-2; D gene uncertain. The CDR3 spans 13 residues. Looked up from germline, CDR1 is MGHDK and CDR2 is SYGVNS. V was pared by 6 bases and J by 4 bases, with 9 bases between. The CDR3 DNA follows: TGTGCCAGCAGGCAGACATCCACCGGGGAGCTGTTTTTT. This encodes CASRQTSTGELFF.

This rearrangement joins TRBV28 to TRBJ2-7, with a possible D match to TRBD2 (6 bases). CDR3 size: 14 residues. Germline CDR1 reads MDHEN; CDR2 reads SYDVKM. Trimming took off 4 bases at V and 4 bases at J, with 14 bases between the two ends. In DNA form, the CDR3 reads TGTGCCAGCAGTTGGGGGGTTTTCTTGTACGAGCAGTACTTC. It codes for CASSWGVFLYEQYF.

This chain connects TRBV28 to TRBJ2-1, with 9 bases that match TRBD2. The CDR3 has 14 residues. V gave up 7 bases and J gave up 2 bases; unmatched junction bases: 3. Germline values: CDR1 MDHEN, CDR2 SYDVKM. The CDR3 coding sequence is TGTGCCAGCACTGCGGGAGGGCCCTACAATGAGCAGTTCTTC. Translating gives CASTAGGPYNEQFF.

The CDR3 DNA follows: TGCGCCAGCAAGGGAGGCACTGAAAAACTGTTTTTT. Encoded protein: CASKGGTEKLFF. The rearrangement links TRBV5-1 to TRBJ1-4; D unresolved. CDR1 and CDR2 (germline): SGHRS, YFSETQ. This CDR3 is 12 amino acids long. Trimming pared 6 bases from V and 7 bases from J, leaving 10 bases between.

This clone has just one count. The chain uses TRBV9 and TRBJ2-3; 8 bases map to TRBD1. In germline, CDR1 is SGDLS, CDR2 YYNGEE. V shed 6 bases and J 4 bases; nucleotides not matched to a gene: 7. The CDR3 is 14 amino acids. The CDR3 DNA reads TGTGCCAGCACCCCAGGGGGCCAGGCAGATACGCAGTATTTT. Translating it yields CASTPGGQADTQYF.

This clone was counted once. The chain combines TRBV7-9 with TRBJ2-5; D remains ambiguous. CDR1 and CDR2 from the germline V gene are SEHNR and FQNEAQ (reference sequence). The CDR3 is 15 amino acids. The V gene lost 4 bases and the J gene lost 1 base, with 13 bases spanning the gap. Here the CDR3 DNA reads TGTGCCAGCAGCTCCCTTGCGAAATTCCAAGAGACCCAGTACTTC. This encodes CASSSLAKFQETQYF.

This chain uses TRBV7-9 with TRBJ2-1; TRBD1 matches 7 bases. Trimming cost V 5 bases and J 3 bases; bases outside gene matches: 7. The CDR3 has 15 residues. Germline CDR1 reads SEHNR; CDR2 reads FQNEAQ (reference sequence). CDR3 protein: CASSRPGTDYNEQFF. CDR3 coding DNA: TGTGCCAGCAGCAGACCCGGGACAGACTACAATGAGCAGTTCTTC.

V and J are TRBV29-1 and TRBJ1-1, with a possible D match to TRBD1 (6 bases). Germline CDR1 SQVTM, CDR2 ANQGSEA. CDR3 length: 13 residues. V was pared by 5 bases and J by 2 bases, with 12 bases between. DNA for the CDR3: TGCAGCGTTAGGGGGGGAACAAACACTGAAGCTTTCTTT. Amino acids: CSVRGGTNTEAFF.

The chain links TRBV11-3 to TRBJ2-1, with D possibly being TRBD1 (5 bases). V shed 4 bases and J shed 10 bases, with 17 bases lying between them. Germline assignment: CDR1 SGHNT and CDR2 YENEEA. This CDR3 comprises 14 residues. CDR3 nucleotides: TGTGCCAGCAGCTCCCAGGGCAGGGCATACGAGCAGTTCTTC. It is translated as CASSSQGRAYEQFF.

The chain uses TRBV9 and TRBJ2-4, with a weak D call TRBD2 (5 bases). From germline, CDR1 is SGDLS and CDR2 YYNGEE. The germline V and J ends were trimmed by 3 bases and 9 bases, with 19 bases remaining between them. The CDR3 sequence is 15 residues long. CDR3 region: CASSADGNLGSIQYF. The CDR3, as DNA: TGTGCCAGCAGCGCCGATGGAAACCTAGGGAGCATTCAGTACTTC. Looking up the rest from reference TRBV9 and TRBJ2-4 gives the full variable domain: DSGVTQTPKHLITATGQRVTLRCSPRSGDLSVYWYQQSLDQGLQFLIQYYNGEERAKGNILERFSAQQFPDLHSELNLSSLELGDSALYFCASSADGNLGSIQYFGAGTRLSVL.

The chain carries TRBV27 and TRBJ2-3; 8 bases match TRBD2. V trimming: 5 bases; J trimming: 4 bases; junction bases outside the gene matches: 5. This CDR3 has 14 residues. Germline V lookup: CDR1 MNHEY, CDR2 SMNVEV (reference sequence). CDR3: CASSLGLAADTQYF. DNA for the CDR3: TGTGCCAGCAGTCTCGGACTAGCAGCAGATACGCAGTATTTT.

The genes are TRBV10-1 and TRBJ2-7, with 8 bases matching TRBD2. V trimming: 2 bases; J trimming: 1 base; junction bases outside the gene matches: 4. The CDR3 is 15 residues long. The V gene's germline CDR1 is WNHNN and CDR2 SYGVQD (reference sequence). CDR3 nucleotide sequence: TGCGCCAGCAGTGAGGGGACTAGTGGTTCCTACGAGCAGTACTTC. It is translated as CASSEGTSGSYEQYF.

V gene TRBV19 combines with J gene TRBJ2-1; 7 bases map to TRBD2. With V trimmed by 4 bases and J by 7 bases, 4 bases remained unmatched. This CDR3 contains 13 residues. Germline lookup yields CDR1 LNHDA and CDR2 SQIVND (reference sequence). In nucleotides, the CDR3 is TGTGCCAGTAGTACCGCGGGGGATAATGAGCAGTTCTTC. It encodes CASSTAGDNEQFF. The entire variable domain, with the rest obtained from reference TRBV19 and TRBJ2-1, is as follows: DGGITQSPKYLFRKEGQNVTLSCEQNLNHDAMYWYRQDPGQGLRLIYYSQIVNDFQKGDIAEGYSVSREKKESFPLTVTSAQKNPTAFYLCASSTAGDNEQFFGPGTRLTVL.

V gene TRBV10-3 combines with J gene TRBJ1-1, with D possibly being TRBD1 (5 bases). Germline CDR1 is ENHRY and CDR2 is SYGVKD. Between the trimmed V and J ends, which lost 10 bases and 4 bases, there was a span of 19 bases. There are 14 residues in the CDR3. The CDR3 is CATRELTVATEAFF. DNA of the CDR3: TGTGCCACCAGAGAGTTGACAGTGGCCACTGAAGCTTTCTTT.

The chain carries TRBV6-5 and TRBJ1-6, with 8 bases matching TRBD1. The CDR3 runs 13 residues. Germline assignment: CDR1 MNHEY and CDR2 SVGAGI. J was trimmed by 8 bases and V by 8 bases; bases with no gene match: 5. This chain's CDR3 is CASGGTGHSPLHF. CDR3 nucleotide sequence: TGTGCCAGCGGCGGGACAGGACATTCACCCCTCCACTTT.

This sequence joins TRBV19 and TRBJ2-7; D call uncertain. Germline CDR1 reads LNHDA; CDR2 reads SQIVND (reference sequence). The CDR3 spans 14 residues. V lost 10 bases and J 0 bases, leaving 16 bases between the germline ends. This chain's CDR3 is CATRATSHSYEQYF. The DNA for the CDR3 is TGTGCCACTAGGGCGACTTCTCACTCCTACGAGCAGTACTTC.

The rearrangement uses TRBV9 and TRBJ1-5; TRBD1 might be the D (5 bases). Looked up from germline, CDR1 is SGDLS and CDR2 is YYNGEE. V dropped 4 bases and J dropped 0 bases, with 14 bases sitting between them. CDR3 length equals 16 residues. CDR3 sequence (DNA): TGTGCCAGCAGCCGCGACAGCAGCTATAGCAATCAGCCCCAGCATTTT. This translates into CASSRDSSYSNQPQHF.

The chain recombines TRBV7-9 with TRBJ2-7, with 8 bases that match TRBD2. CDR1 is SEHNR, CDR2 FQNEAQ, per germline (reference sequence). The CDR3 consists of 13 residues. Losses at the gene ends were 5 bases for V and 5 bases for J; bases not matched to a gene: 5. The CDR3, as DNA: TGTGCCAGCAGCCCGGGGGGGGCAAACGAGCAGTACTTC. This gives the protein CASSPGGANEQYF.

CDR3 amino acids: CASSRQGAGANYGYTF. In DNA form, the CDR3 reads TGTGCCAGCAGTCGACAGGGGGCGGGGGCTAACTATGGCTACACCTTC. The J gene is TRBJ1-2, the V gene TRBV11-2; TRBD1 matches at 10 bases. This CDR3 is built from 16 residues. V was clipped by 6 bases and J by 0 bases; unmatched bases: 7. Germline V gene lookup returns CDR1 SGHAT and CDR2 FQNNGV.

V is TRBV7-9 and J is TRBJ2-2; 7 bases fit TRBD2. The V and J ends lost 5 bases and 1 base, in that order; junction bases with no gene match: 10. The CDR3 consists of 17 residues. From germline, CDR1 is SEHNR and CDR2 FQNEAQ (reference sequence). The CDR3 DNA follows: TGTGCCAGCAGCCCATTCGGCGGGAGAGAGAACACCGGGGAGCTGTTTTTT. This gives the protein CASSPFGGRENTGELFF.

The chain combines TRBV3-1 (or the pseudogene TRBV3-2) with TRBJ1-2; perhaps TRBD1 as D (6 bases). The germline CDR1 and CDR2 sequences are LGHDT and YNNKEL (reference sequence). V was trimmed by 1 base and J by 10 bases, leaving 19 bases between them. This CDR3 has 15 residues. The CDR3 loop reads CASSQGARGFLVYTF. In DNA, the CDR3 is TGTGCCAGCAGCCAAGGGGCCAGGGGATTTCTTGTCTACACCTTC.

The chain combines TRBV2 with TRBJ1-1, with D maybe TRBD1 (6 bases). This CDR3 is built from 13 residues. Germline V lookup: CDR1 SNHLY, CDR2 FYNNEI. V was shortened by 6 bases and J by 7 bases, with 15 bases between the two germline ends. This CDR3 is CASRDNRENEAFF. The CDR3 DNA is TGTGCCAGCAGAGATAACAGGGAGAATGAAGCTTTCTTT.